The 27 T cell receptor beta chains below come from one sample, sequenced in a study of CD8+ T cells in alopecia areata. cDNA prepared by RNA extraction and subsequent reverse transcription served as the template for sequencing. The method was immunoSEQ multiplex PCR; TCRdb's version includes in-frame clones alone and lacks a portion of them. The record shows approximately 280,000 clones for this sample, with no singletons present. Pooled cutaneous lymph node cells were sorted using CD4, CD8alpha, NKG2D, NKG2ACE and other markers. The sequencing sample was made of CD4+ T cells sorted from a lymph node. All receptors derive from a C3H/HeJ mouse with alopecia areata. This mouse strain has H2-k as its MHC haplotype.

As regards this clone: Gene and germline names: mouse. The same CDR3 also results from other DNA sequences found in this sample. The CDR3 loop reads CASSPGLGVYEQYF. The covered CDR3 bases are TGTGCCAGCAGCCCTGGACTGGGGGTCTAT. The J gene is TRBJ2-7, the V gene TRBV5; 10 nucleotides match TRBD2. The read halts 4 residues ahead of the CDR3 end, with the missing end drawn from the germline J gene. This CDR3 comprises 14 residues. Germline V gene sequence: CDR1 LGHNA, CDR2 YNLKQL (reference sequence). Losses at the gene ends were 4 bases for V and 3 bases for J; bases not matched to a gene: 3.

This clone was observed a few times. Gene names and germline refer to mouse. The missing CDR3 end, 4 residues past where the read stops, is filled in from the germline J gene. The chain joins TRBV19 to TRBJ2-1; 8 bases map to TRBD2. Germline V gene sequence: CDR1 FNHDT, CDR2 SITEND (reference sequence). The CDR3 is made up of 16 amino acids. V shed 5 bases and J 3 bases; nucleotides not matched to a gene: 10. CDR3 DNA, as far as it was read: TGTGCCAGCAGCCATAGGGGGGGGCGCGTCTATGCT. As protein: CASSHRGGRVYA. The complete CDR3 reads CASSHRGGRVYAEQFF.

This clone was observed a few times. Germline and genes: mouse. The read halts 4 residues ahead of the CDR3 end, with the missing end drawn from the germline J gene. The gene calls are TRBV13-3 and TRBJ2-3; 8 bases are a match to TRBD1. J lost 1 base, V lost 3 bases, and 1 base had no gene match. CDR3 length: 14 amino acids. Germline CDR1 is NNHDY and CDR2 is SYVADS. CDR3 protein: CASSARGRAETLYF. The covered CDR3 bases are TGTGCCAGCAGTGCCAGGGGGCGTGCAGAA.

As for this clone: Any gene name here is a mouse gene name. The read terminates 4 residues before the CDR3 end, so the remaining end is supplied by the germline J gene. The chain couples TRBV5 to TRBJ2-3, with 11 nucleotides matching TRBD2. This CDR3 region has 17 residues. Germline loops: CDR1 LGHNA, CDR2 YNLKQL (reference sequence). The V segment lost 4 bases and the J segment 0 bases; nucleotides outside the gene matches: 6. The DNA read from the CDR3 is TGTGCCAGCAGCCGCGGGACTGGGGGCATTAGTGCAGAA. Its translation is CASSRGTGGISAE. Given in full, the CDR3 is CASSRGTGGISAETLYF.

This clone was detected a few times. Mouse germline and gene names are used. The read terminates 4 residues ahead of where the CDR3 ends, so the germline J gene completes it. Other DNA sequences in the same sample also yield this CDR3. The chain has TRBV13-3 and TRBJ1-2; D gene uncertain. Between the trimmed V and J ends, which lost 0 bases and 3 bases, there was a span of 6 bases. The CDR3 is made up of 13 amino acids. Looked up from germline, CDR1 is NNHDY and CDR2 is SYVADS. The CDR3 protein is CASSDGQDSDYTF. CDR3 bases read: TGTGCCAGCAGTGATGGCCAGGACTCC.

Points on this clone: Each gene name is a mouse one. The CDR3 end falls 4 residues outside the read, so it is completed with the germline J gene. The rearrangement uses TRBV13-3 and TRBJ2-2; D perhaps matches TRBD1 (6 bases). The CDR3 loop spans 16 amino acids. V was clipped by 2 bases and J by 2 bases, with 13 bases between them. The germline CDR1 and CDR2 sequences are NNHDY and SYVADS. The CDR3 sequence: CASSDLWQGNTGQLYF. The covered CDR3 bases are TGTGCCAGCAGTGACTTATGGCAGGGGAACACCGGG.

This clone was observed a few times. Gene names and germline refer to mouse. The read comes to an end 4 residues before the CDR3 does, leaving the germline J gene to fill in the end. The chain is built from TRBV13-1 and TRBJ2-1, with 8 bases lining up with TRBD2. The junction had 5 bases not matched to a gene; V was cut back by 2 bases and J by 4 bases. Germline V gene sequence: CDR1 NSHNY, CDR2 SYGAGN. The CDR3 runs to 15 residues. The CDR3 region is CASSEAPGGYAEQFF. CDR3 bases read: TGTGCCAGCAGTGAAGCGCCTGGGGGGTATGCT.

Notes on this clone: Gene names are the mouse ones. CDR3 sequence: CASSRDRGLAEQFF. The sequenced CDR3 bases are TGTGCCAGCAGCCGGGACAGGGGGCTTGCT. The V and J genes are TRBV5 and TRBJ2-1; 12 nucleotides agree with TRBD1. The read falls 4 residues short of the CDR3 end, and the missing part is taken from the germline J gene. Germline assignment: CDR1 LGHNA and CDR2 YNLKQL (reference sequence). The CDR3 is made up of 14 amino acids. V gave up 4 bases and J gave up 6 bases; unmatched junction bases: 1.

Comment on this clone: Each gene name is a mouse one. Coverage ceases 3 residues before the CDR3 finishes, and the germline J gene fills in the end. The chain links TRBV1 to TRBJ1-6, with TRBD1 identical over 7 bases. TRBJ1-6 carries the ORF label, with uncertain function. In germline, CDR1 is NSQYPW, CDR2 LRSPGD (reference sequence). The CDR3 covers 18 residues. Germline trimming cut 0 bases from V and 0 bases from J; bases unmatched to any gene: 5. CDR3 sequence: CTCSADRDRASYNSPLYF. The CDR3 bases that were read are TGCACCTGCAGTGCAGATAGGGACAGAGCTTCCTATAATTCGCCC.

Turning to this clone: Gene labels here are mouse ones. Read data end 4 residues before the CDR3 end; the end is taken from the germline J gene. V is TRBV19 and J is TRBJ2-3; D is possibly TRBD1 (6 bases). Trimming took off 5 bases at V and 0 bases at J, with 19 bases between the two ends. Germline V gene data show CDR1 as FNHDT and CDR2 as SITEND (reference sequence). There are 17 residues in the CDR3. The chain's CDR3 is CASSRLPGQPSAETLYF. The CDR3 DNA, read in part, is TGTGCCAGCAGCCGGCTCCCGGGACAACCTAGTGCAGAA. The variable domain in full, completed from reference TRBV19 and TRBJ2-3, reads GGIITQTPKFLIGQEGQKLTLKCQQNFNHDTMYWYRQDSGKGLRLIYYSITENDLQKGDLSEGYDASREKKSSFSLTVTSAQKNEMAVFLCASSRLPGQPSAETLYFGSGTRLTVL.

A remark on this clone: Gene names follow the mouse nomenclature. Read coverage stops 4 residues before the CDR3 terminus; the germline J gene supplies the remainder. The V and J genes are TRBV19 and TRBJ1-2; unclear D gene. The CDR3 is made up of 13 amino acids. Trimming shortened V by 2 bases and J by 4 bases, and 9 bases separated the two germline ends. Germline-derived CDR1 and CDR2 are FNHDT and SITEND (reference sequence). Partial CDR3 DNA: TGTGCCAGCAGTATCCAGGAAAGCTCC. It encodes CASSIQESS. The whole CDR3 protein is CASSIQESSDYTF.

This clone was detected a few times. Here the gene names and germline are mouse. Read sequence stops 4 residues before the CDR3 end, and the germline J gene provides the missing end. At the DNA level, this CDR3 is encoded by other sequences in the same sample as well. This sequence joins TRBV1 and TRBJ2-3; tentatively, D is TRBD2 (5 bases). The CDR3 is 15 residues long. V was trimmed by 3 bases and J by 0 bases, leaving 10 bases between them. The germline CDR1 and CDR2 sequences are NSQYPW and LRSPGD (reference sequence). The CDR3 loop reads CTCSARTTSAETLYF. Incomplete CDR3 DNA: TGCACCTGCAGTGCGAGGACTACTAGTGCAGAA. The whole variable domain, filled in from reference TRBV1 and TRBJ2-3, reads VTLLEQNPRWRLVPRGQAVNLRCILKNSQYPWMSWYQQDLQKQLQWLFTLRSPGDKEVKSLPGADYLATRVTDTELRLQVANMSQGRTLYCTCSARTTSAETLYFGSGTRLTVL.

Of note for this clone: All gene names here are mouse names. Read sequence stops 4 residues before the CDR3 end, and the germline J gene provides the missing end. Other DNA variants within this sample encode the same CDR3. This sequence joins TRBV19 and TRBJ1-1; D unclear. CDR1 is FNHDT, CDR2 SITEND, per germline (reference sequence). The V end lost 0 bases, the J end lost 1 base, and 4 bases lay between the germline ends. The CDR3 is made up of 13 amino acids. This chain's CDR3 is CASSIGQNTEVFF. The DNA read from the CDR3 is TGTGCCAGCAGTATAGGTCAAAACACA.

A word on this clone: The gene names given are mouse names. The read comes to an end 4 residues before the CDR3 does, leaving the germline J gene to fill in the end. The same CDR3 is also encoded by other DNA sequences in this sample. This chain joins TRBV13-1 and TRBJ1-2; 9 bases match TRBD1. The J segment lost 3 bases and the V segment lost 3 bases, leaving 3 bases of the junction unmatched. This CDR3 has 14 residues. Germline loops: CDR1 NSHNY, CDR2 SYGAGN. The sequenced CDR3 bases are TGTGCCAGCAGTGGAACAGGGGGCGACTCC. It translates to CASSGTGGDS. The CDR3 in full is CASSGTGGDSDYTF.

This clone was seen a handful of times. Germline and genes: mouse. The CDR3 end lies 4 residues beyond the end of the read and is filled in from the germline J gene. The chain joins TRBV13-2 to TRBJ2-5; 10 bases fit TRBD2. This CDR3 is built from 15 residues. Per the germline V gene, CDR1 is NNHNN and CDR2 is SYGAGS (reference sequence). The part of the CDR3 DNA that was read is TGTGCCAGCGGTGATGGGACTGGGGGAGGGGAC. Its protein is CASGDGTGGGD. The complete CDR3 reads CASGDGTGGGDTQYF.

Notes on this clone: Gene names and germline refer to mouse. The sequence runs out 3 residues before the end of the CDR3; the remainder is reconstructed from the germline J gene. The chain carries TRBV13-2 and TRBJ1-6; D may be TRBD1 (5 bases). TRBJ1-6 has ORF status, its function being uncertain. This CDR3 is built from 15 residues. CDR1 is NNHNN, CDR2 SYGAGS, per germline (reference sequence). Trimming removed 4 bases from V and 2 bases from J, with 10 bases in between. The DNA read from the CDR3 is TGTGCCAGCGGTCCGGGACTGCCCTATAATTCGCCC. Translation gives CASGPGLPYNSP. The whole CDR3 sequence is CASGPGLPYNSPLYF.

The sample holds a few counts of this clone. Gene names and germline match the mouse. The DNA ends 4 residues before the CDR3 does, and the rest of the CDR3 is filled in from the germline J gene. The sample carries other DNA sequences with the same CDR3. This chain joins TRBV5 and TRBJ2-3; D gene uncertain. Per germline, CDR1 LGHNA and CDR2 YNLKQL (reference sequence). This CDR3 has 13 amino acids. Trimming removed 6 bases at V and 0 bases at J, with 7 bases between. The CDR3: CASSPPSAETLYF. The DNA read from the CDR3 is TGTGCCAGCAGTCCCCCTAGTGCAGAA.

In the case of this clone: Gene names refer to mouse genes. The read is 4 residues too short to cover the CDR3 end, so that end is filled in from the germline J gene. The identical CDR3 is also encoded by other nucleotide sequences in the sample. This chain connects TRBV17 to TRBJ2-7; TRBD1 matches 9 bases. The CDR3 totals 13 residues. Germline CDR1 is MNHDT and CDR2 is YYDKIL. The sequenced CDR3 bases are TGTGCTAGCAGTTCCGGGACAGGGTAT. It yields the protein CASSSGTGY. The entire CDR3 sequence reads CASSSGTGYEQYF.

This clone has a handful of counts. Germline and genes here are mouse. From the germline J gene comes the end of the CDR3, since the read stops 4 residues before it. J is TRBJ1-1 and V is TRBV13-1; the match to TRBD1 covers 9 bases. Germline CDR1 NSHNY, CDR2 SYGAGN. CDR3 length: 14 amino acids. V shed 5 bases, J shed 4 bases, and the junction held 6 bases outside the gene matches. CDR3 in amino acids: CASRPGQGGTEVFF. Incomplete CDR3 DNA: TGTGCCAGCAGGCCGGGACAGGGAGGCACA.

This clone was seen more than once but under ten times. Gene and germline names: mouse. The read is 4 residues too short to cover the CDR3 end, so that end is filled in from the germline J gene. The V call is TRBV5, the J call TRBJ1-1; 10 positions match TRBD1. The CDR3 totals 13 residues. In germline, CDR1 is LGHNA, CDR2 YNLKQL (reference sequence). The DNA read from the CDR3 is TGTGCCAGCAGCCGGGACAGGGGACCA. It codes for CASSRDRGP. The full CDR3 sequence reads CASSRDRGPEVFF.

Points on this clone: The germline and genes are mouse ones. The read terminates 4 residues before the CDR3 end, so the remaining end is supplied by the germline J gene. The chain combines TRBV19 with TRBJ1-1; 7 nucleotides line up with TRBD1. The V segment lost 6 bases and the J segment 4 bases; nucleotides outside the gene matches: 9. The CDR3 runs to 14 residues. The V gene's germline CDR1 is FNHDT and CDR2 SITEND (reference sequence). The CDR3 loop is CASTPTGMITEVFF. The covered CDR3 bases are TGTGCCAGCACCCCGACAGGGATGATCACA. The whole variable domain, filled in from reference TRBV19 and TRBJ1-1, reads GGIITQTPKFLIGQEGQKLTLKCQQNFNHDTMYWYRQDSGKGLRLIYYSITENDLQKGDLSEGYDASREKKSSFSLTVTSAQKNEMAVFLCASTPTGMITEVFFGKGTRLTVV.

About this clone: Gene labels here are mouse ones. The read ends 4 residues early relative to the CDR3; the germline J gene fills the gap. The same CDR3 is also encoded by other DNA sequences in this sample. The genes are TRBV1 and TRBJ2-3; TRBD1 aligns across 8 bases. Germline-derived CDR1 and CDR2 are NSQYPW and LRSPGD (reference sequence). CDR3 length equals 16 residues. The trim removed 1 base at V and 0 bases at J, leaving 3 bases unmatched. The CDR3 protein is CTCSAVGTGSAETLYF. CDR3 DNA (partial): TGCACCTGCAGTGCAGTCGGGACAGGTAGTGCAGAA.

Remarks on this clone: Gene names follow the mouse nomenclature. The read halts 4 residues ahead of the CDR3 end, with the missing end drawn from the germline J gene. Other DNA sequences in the sample encode the same CDR3. The chain has TRBV13-1 and TRBJ1-2; maybe TRBD1 (5 bases). The V end lost 5 bases, the J end lost 1 base, and 9 bases lay between the germline ends. Per germline, CDR1 NSHNY and CDR2 SYGAGN. This CDR3 region has 13 residues. Partial CDR3 DNA: TGTGCCAGCAGCCCCGACAGAAACTCC. Amino acids: CASSPDRNS. The whole CDR3 is CASSPDRNSDYTF.

As regards this clone: The gene names given are mouse names. Read sequence stops 4 residues before the CDR3 end, and the germline J gene provides the missing end. The V and J genes are TRBV13-1 and TRBJ2-1, with a tentative D call TRBD1 (6 bases). V shed 4 bases and J shed 0 bases, with 11 bases lying between them. CDR3 size: 15 residues. Germline CDR1 is NSHNY and CDR2 is SYGAGN. CDR3 DNA (partial): TGTGCCAGCAGTCACCCGGGACATAACTATGCT. As protein: CASSHPGHNYA. The whole CDR3 sequence reads CASSHPGHNYAEQFF.

Details on this clone: The gene names here belong to mouse. The DNA ends 4 residues before the CDR3 does, and the rest of the CDR3 is filled in from the germline J gene. V and J are TRBV1 and TRBJ2-5, with 7 positions matching TRBD1. There are 15 residues in the CDR3. V dropped 5 bases and J dropped 1; count of bases not matched to a gene: 6. The germline V gene encodes CDR1 NSQYPW and CDR2 LRSPGD (reference sequence). Incomplete CDR3 DNA: TGCACCTGCAGTTTGACAGGGCGCGACCAAGAC. It codes for CTCSLTGRDQD. The full CDR3 protein reads CTCSLTGRDQDTQYF.

This clone turned up a few times. Gene and germline names: mouse. The read gets to within 4 residues of the CDR3 end, and the germline J gene fills in the rest. This CDR3 is also generated by other DNA sequences in the sample. The chain links TRBV31 to TRBJ2-2; possibly TRBD1 for D (5 bases). The CDR3 is 15 amino acids. Germline V gene sequence: CDR1 GKSSPN, CDR2 SITVG. V was trimmed by 0 bases and J by 0 bases, leaving 8 bases between them. CDR3 protein: CAWSLRTTNTGQLYF. The sequenced part of the CDR3 DNA is TGTGCCTGGAGTCTAAGGACAACAAACACCGGG. The full variable domain, in which reference TRBV31 and TRBJ2-2 provide the parts outside the CDR3, is AQTIHQWPVAEIKAVGSPLSLGCTIKGKSSPNLYWYWQATGGTLQQLFYSITVGQVESVVQLNLSASRPKDDQFILSTEKLLLSHSGFYLCAWSLRTTNTGQLYFGEGSKLTVL.

This clone was seen more than once but under ten times. Each gene name is a mouse one. From the germline J gene comes the end of the CDR3, since the read stops 4 residues before it. This rearrangement joins TRBV14 to TRBJ2-5; TRBD2 agrees at 10 bases. The CDR3 totals 17 residues. Germline CDR1 and CDR2: SGHDT and FRDEAV. Partial CDR3 DNA: TGTGCCAGCAGTTTCTTCCGACTGGGGGGTTCAGGAGAC. Translating gives CASSFFRLGGSGD. In full, the CDR3 is CASSFFRLGGSGDTQYF.